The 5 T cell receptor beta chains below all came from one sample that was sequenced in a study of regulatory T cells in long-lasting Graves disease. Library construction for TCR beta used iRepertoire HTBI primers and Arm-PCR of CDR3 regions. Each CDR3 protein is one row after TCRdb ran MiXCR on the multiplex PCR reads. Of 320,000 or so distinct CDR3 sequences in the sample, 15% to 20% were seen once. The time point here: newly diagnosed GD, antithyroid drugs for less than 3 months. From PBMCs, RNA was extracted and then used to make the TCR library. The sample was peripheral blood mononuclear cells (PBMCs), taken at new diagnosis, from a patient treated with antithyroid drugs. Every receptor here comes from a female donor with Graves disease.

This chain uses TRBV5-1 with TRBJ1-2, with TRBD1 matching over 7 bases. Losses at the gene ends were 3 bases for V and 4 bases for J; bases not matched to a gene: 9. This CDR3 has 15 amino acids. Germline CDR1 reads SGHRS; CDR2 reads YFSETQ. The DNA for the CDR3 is TGCGCCAGCAGCTGGGGACAGAGGCCGGCCTATGGCTACACCTTC. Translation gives CASSWGQRPAYGYTF.

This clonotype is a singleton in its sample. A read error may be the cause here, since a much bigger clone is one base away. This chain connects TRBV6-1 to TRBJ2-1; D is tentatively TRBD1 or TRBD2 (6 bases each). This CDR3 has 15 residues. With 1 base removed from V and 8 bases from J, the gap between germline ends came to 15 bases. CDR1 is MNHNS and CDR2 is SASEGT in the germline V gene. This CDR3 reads CASSEGRGRSYEQFF. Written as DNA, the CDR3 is TGTGCCAGCAGTGAAGGACGGGGGCGCAGCTATGAGCAGTTCTTC.

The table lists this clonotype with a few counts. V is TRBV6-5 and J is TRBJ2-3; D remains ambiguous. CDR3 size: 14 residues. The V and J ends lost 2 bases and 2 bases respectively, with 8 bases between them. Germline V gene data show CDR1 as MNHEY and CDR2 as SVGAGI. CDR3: CASSYRAITDTQYF. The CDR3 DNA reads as TGTGCCAGCAGTTACCGGGCCATCACAGATACGCAGTATTTT.

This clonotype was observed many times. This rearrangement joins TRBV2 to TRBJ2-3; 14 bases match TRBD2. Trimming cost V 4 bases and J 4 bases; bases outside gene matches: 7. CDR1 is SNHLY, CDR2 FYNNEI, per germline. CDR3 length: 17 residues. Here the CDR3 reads CASSAGTSGSNPDTQYF. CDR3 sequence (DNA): TGTGCCAGCAGTGCCGGGACTAGCGGGAGCAACCCAGATACGCAGTATTTT.

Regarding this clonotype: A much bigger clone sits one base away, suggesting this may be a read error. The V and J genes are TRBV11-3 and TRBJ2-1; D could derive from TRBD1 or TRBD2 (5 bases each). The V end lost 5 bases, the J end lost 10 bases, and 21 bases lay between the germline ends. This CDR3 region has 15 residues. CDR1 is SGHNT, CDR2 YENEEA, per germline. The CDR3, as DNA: TGTGCCAGCAGCCCCGCCCCCGGGACGCATTTCGAGCAGTTCTTC. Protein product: CASSPAPGTHFEQFF.